The next 17 T cell receptor beta chains were all read from a single sample in a study of T cell responses to AZD1222 COVID-19 vaccine. Measured with immunoSEQ multiplex PCR; TCRdb has only the in-frame clones, and not every one. The repertoire consists of approximately 120,000 clones, with around nine tenths occurring once and the leading ten covering over 15%. The sample was peripheral blood, taken on day 0 of AZD1222 vaccination. The receptors were gathered from an adult in good health.

J is TRBJ1-1 and V is TRBV18, with 8 bases identical to TRBD1. This CDR3 region has 14 residues. The V gene end was trimmed by 5 bases and the J gene end by 11 bases; junction bases not matched to a gene: 13. Looked up from germline, CDR1 is KGHSH and CDR2 is LQKENI. CDR3 nucleotides: TGTGCCAGCTCAACACTACAGGGGGTTGAGAAGGCTTTCTTT. Protein: CASSTLQGVEKAFF.

In nucleotides, the CDR3 is TGCGCCAGCAGCTCTGCGGGGGGAGGGACAGATACGCAGTATTTT. It specifies CASSSAGGGTDTQYF. The rearrangement uses TRBV5-1 and TRBJ2-3; 8 nucleotides agree with TRBD2. The CDR3 is 15 residues long. CDR1 and CDR2 (germline): SGHRS, YFSETQ. Unmatched junction bases numbered 6, after V lost 3 bases and J lost 3 bases.

The chain has TRBV12-3 or TRBV12-4 and TRBJ2-5, with D hard to call. This CDR3 has 12 residues. V lost 2 bases and J 4 bases, leaving 5 bases between the germline ends. CDR3 in amino acids: CASSLKVETQYF. Written as DNA, the CDR3 is TGTGCCAGCAGTTTAAAGGTAGAGACCCAGTACTTC.

This clone appeared a single time. V usage is TRBV6-5 and J usage is TRBJ1-3, with a possible D match to TRBD1 (6 bases). The CDR3 consists of 14 residues. Germline V gene lookup returns CDR1 MNHEY and CDR2 SVGAGI. Trimming shortened V by 4 bases and J by 7 bases, and 14 bases separated the two germline ends. The CDR3 DNA reads TGTGCCAGCAGTTTGGACAGCCTAGAGAACACCATATATTTT. Translating it yields CASSLDSLENTIYF.

The rearrangement uses TRBV20-1 and TRBJ2-4; no firm D call. The germline V gene encodes CDR1 DFQATT and CDR2 SNEGSKA (reference sequence). The CDR3 sequence is 15 residues long. V lost 3 bases to trimming and J lost 0 bases, with 12 bases between them. The CDR3 DNA is TGCAGTGCTAGTCCACAGAACCTAGCCAAAAACATTCAGTACTTC. Amino acids: CSASPQNLAKNIQYF.

V gene TRBV9 combines with J gene TRBJ2-1; 9 bases agree with TRBD2. The CDR3 spans 15 residues. Germline CDR1 and CDR2: SGDLS and YYNGEE. J lost 9 bases, V lost 0 bases, and 7 bases had no gene match. The CDR3 DNA follows: TGTGCCAGCAGCGTAGTGGGCGGGAGGGCCGTTGAGCAGTTCTTC. It is translated as CASSVVGGRAVEQFF.

The V call is TRBV7-2, the J call TRBJ2-7; the match to TRBD1 covers 9 bases. Losses at the gene ends were 10 bases for V and 5 bases for J; bases not matched to a gene: 12. The CDR3 is 14 amino acids. Germline CDR1 and CDR2: SGHTA and FQGNSA. This chain's CDR3 is CATHSGQGFHEQYF. The CDR3 bases are TGTGCCACCCATTCCGGACAGGGGTTCCACGAGCAGTACTTC.

The CDR3 bases are TGTGCCAGCAGCCGGTTCTCTGGAAACACCATATATTTT. Translating it yields CASSRFSGNTIYF. J is TRBJ1-3 and V is TRBV3-1 (or the pseudogene TRBV3-2); D not certain. From germline, CDR1 is LGHDT and CDR2 YNNKEL (reference sequence). Trimming left V 4 bases short and J 0 bases short, with 4 bases between. There are 13 residues in the CDR3.

In its sample, this clone was seen a few times. V gene TRBV27 combines with J gene TRBJ1-1, with D uncertain. Per germline, CDR1 MNHEY and CDR2 SMNVEV (reference sequence). V gave up 3 bases and J gave up 0 bases, with 11 bases separating them. The CDR3 loop spans 15 amino acids. This chain's CDR3 is CASSFTEDLNTEAFF. The CDR3 DNA reads as TGTGCCAGCAGTTTTACTGAGGACTTGAACACTGAAGCTTTCTTT.

For the CDR3, the DNA is TGTGCCAGCAGTTGGCCCTCCCAGACCCAAGGACTGTTTTTT. Translation: CASSWPSQTQGLFF. The gene calls are TRBV28 and TRBJ1-4; no definite D call. This CDR3 region has 14 residues. Per germline, CDR1 MDHEN and CDR2 SYDVKM. Trimming took off 4 bases at V and 13 bases at J, with 19 bases between the two ends. The variable domain in full, completed from reference TRBV28 and TRBJ1-4, reads DVKVTQSSRYLVKRTGEKVFLECVQDMDHENMFWYRQDPGLGLRLIYFSYDVKMKEKGDIPEGYSVSREKKERFSLILESASTNQTSMYLCASSWPSQTQGLFFGSGTQLSVL.

V and J are TRBV2 and TRBJ2-5; no firm D call. CDR3 length: 11 residues. V lost 0 bases to trimming and J lost 14 bases, with 10 bases between them. The germline gives CDR1 SNHLY, CDR2 FYNNEI. CDR3 in DNA: TGTGCCAGCAGTGAAGCTCTCGCCACCTACTTC. It specifies CASSEALATYF.

This clone has only a few counts. This rearrangement joins TRBV19 to TRBJ2-7; 10 positions match TRBD2. Per germline, CDR1 LNHDA and CDR2 SQIVND (reference sequence). The trim removed 3 bases at V and 2 bases at J, leaving 4 bases unmatched. The CDR3 contains 15 residues. CDR3 in DNA: TGTGCCAGTAGTATTAGCGGGGGGATACCCTACGAGCAGTACTTC. Amino acids: CASSISGGIPYEQYF.

The CDR3 sequence: CASSQARGFGSIETQYF. DNA for the CDR3: TGTGCCAGCTCACAAGCGAGGGGGTTCGGATCCATAGAGACCCAGTACTTC. The chain recombines TRBV18 with TRBJ2-5, with D perhaps TRBD1 (6 bases). V gave up 4 bases and J gave up 4 bases, with 22 bases separating them. CDR3 length: 17 residues. CDR1 KGHSH and CDR2 LQKENI come from the germline V gene.

This sequence joins TRBV18 and TRBJ2-1, with D maybe TRBD2 (5 bases). Germline loops: CDR1 KGHSH, CDR2 LQKENI. The CDR3 has 15 amino acids. V was pared by 3 bases and J by 2 bases, with 11 bases between. CDR3 residues: CASSPLAGPYNEQFF. The CDR3 DNA sequence: TGTGCCAGCTCACCCCTCGCGGGCCCCTACAATGAGCAGTTCTTC.

The gene calls are TRBV4-2 and TRBJ2-1; 9 nucleotides match TRBD2. The length of the CDR3 is 16 residues. Germline trimming cut 0 bases from V and 3 bases from J; bases unmatched to any gene: 3. Looked up from germline, CDR1 is LGHNA and CDR2 is YNFKEQ. The CDR3 spells CASSQDLAGSYNEQFF. The CDR3 DNA reads TGTGCCAGCAGCCAAGATCTAGCGGGAAGCTACAATGAGCAGTTCTTC.

The rearrangement links TRBV28 to TRBJ1-2; no definite D call. V gave up 7 bases and J gave up 4 bases, with 13 bases separating them. CDR1 and CDR2 from the germline V gene are MDHEN and SYDVKM. The CDR3 length is 13 residues. In DNA, the CDR3 is TGTGCCAGCACCGCCGTTTTGTCCTATGGCTACACCTTC. Its protein product is CASTAVLSYGYTF.

The rearrangement uses TRBV7-2 and TRBJ2-1; D might be TRBD1 or TRBD2, each matching 6 bases. The V gene lost 5 bases and the J gene lost 9 bases, with 14 bases spanning the gap. From germline, CDR1 is SGHTA and CDR2 FQGNSA. The CDR3 sequence is 13 residues long. The CDR3 DNA is TGTGCCAGCAGCCCCCGAGGGGGGAGTGAGCAGTTCTTC. Its translation is CASSPRGGSEQFF.